This TCR beta chain was sequenced for a study of control samples from healthy donors and cancer patients. Clones were read by immunoSEQ multiplex PCR, and TCRdb kept only the in-frame ones, dropping some. The repertoire holds 80,000 or so clones, roughly nine tenths seen once, with around 6% in the top ten. Germline CDR1 WNHNN, CDR2 SYGVQD (reference sequence). With 0 bases removed from V and 4 bases from J, the gap between germline ends came to 6 bases. The CDR3 runs to 13 residues. This chain connects TRBV10-1 to TRBJ2-5; no definite D call. Sequencing was done on a sample of blood. This TCR came from a man in his fifties or sixties in good health. CDR3: CASSESTLETQYF. DNA of the CDR3: TGCGCCAGCAGTGAGTCGACTCTAGAGACCCAGTACTTC.